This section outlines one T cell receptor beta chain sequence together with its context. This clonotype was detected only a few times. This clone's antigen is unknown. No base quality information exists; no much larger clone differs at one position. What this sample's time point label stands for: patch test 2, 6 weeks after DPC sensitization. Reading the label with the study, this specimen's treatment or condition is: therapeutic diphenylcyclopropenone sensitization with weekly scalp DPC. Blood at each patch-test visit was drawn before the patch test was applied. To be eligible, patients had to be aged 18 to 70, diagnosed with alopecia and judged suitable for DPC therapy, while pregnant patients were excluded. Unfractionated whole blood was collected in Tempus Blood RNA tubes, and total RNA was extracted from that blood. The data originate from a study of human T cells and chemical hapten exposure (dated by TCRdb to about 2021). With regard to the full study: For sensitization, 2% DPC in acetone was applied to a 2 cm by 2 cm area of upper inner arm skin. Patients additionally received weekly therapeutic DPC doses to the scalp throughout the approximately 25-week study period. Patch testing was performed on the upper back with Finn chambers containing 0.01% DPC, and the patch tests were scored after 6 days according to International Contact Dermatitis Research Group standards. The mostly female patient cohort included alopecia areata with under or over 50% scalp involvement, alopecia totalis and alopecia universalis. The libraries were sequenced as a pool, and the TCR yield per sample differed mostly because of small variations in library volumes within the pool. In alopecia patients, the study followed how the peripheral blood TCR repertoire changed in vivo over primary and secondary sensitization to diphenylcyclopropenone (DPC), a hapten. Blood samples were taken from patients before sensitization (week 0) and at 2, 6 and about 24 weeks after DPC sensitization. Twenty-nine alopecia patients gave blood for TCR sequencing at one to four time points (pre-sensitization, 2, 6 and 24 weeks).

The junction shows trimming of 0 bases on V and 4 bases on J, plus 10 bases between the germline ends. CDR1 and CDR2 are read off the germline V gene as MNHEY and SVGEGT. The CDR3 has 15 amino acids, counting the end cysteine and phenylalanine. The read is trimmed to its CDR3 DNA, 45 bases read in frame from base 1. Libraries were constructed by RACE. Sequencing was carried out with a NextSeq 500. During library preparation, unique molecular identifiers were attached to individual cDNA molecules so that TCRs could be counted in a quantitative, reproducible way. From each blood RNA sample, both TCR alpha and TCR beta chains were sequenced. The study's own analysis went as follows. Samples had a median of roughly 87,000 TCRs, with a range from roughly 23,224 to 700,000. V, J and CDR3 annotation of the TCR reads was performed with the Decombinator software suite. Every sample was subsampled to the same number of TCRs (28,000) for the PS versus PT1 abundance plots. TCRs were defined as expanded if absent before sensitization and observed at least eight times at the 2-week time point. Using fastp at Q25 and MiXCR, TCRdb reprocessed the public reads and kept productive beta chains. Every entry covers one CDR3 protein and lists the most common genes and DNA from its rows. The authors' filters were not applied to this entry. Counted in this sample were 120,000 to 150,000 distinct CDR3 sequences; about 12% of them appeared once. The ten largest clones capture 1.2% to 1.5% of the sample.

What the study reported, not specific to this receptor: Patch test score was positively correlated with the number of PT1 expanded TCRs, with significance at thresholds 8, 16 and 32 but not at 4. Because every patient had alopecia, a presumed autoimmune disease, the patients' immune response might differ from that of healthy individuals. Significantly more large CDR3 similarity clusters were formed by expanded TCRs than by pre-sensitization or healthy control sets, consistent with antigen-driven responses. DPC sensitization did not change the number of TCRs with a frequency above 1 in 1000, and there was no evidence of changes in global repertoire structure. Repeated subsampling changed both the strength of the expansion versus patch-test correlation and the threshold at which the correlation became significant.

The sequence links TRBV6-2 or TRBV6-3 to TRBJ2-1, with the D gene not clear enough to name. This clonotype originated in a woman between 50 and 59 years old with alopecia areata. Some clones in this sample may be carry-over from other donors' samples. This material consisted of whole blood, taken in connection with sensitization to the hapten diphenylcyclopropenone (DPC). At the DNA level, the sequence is TGTGCCAGCAGTTACTCGACCCCCCGTTACAATGAGCAGTTCTTC. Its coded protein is CASSYSTPRYNEQFF.